The source of this TCR beta chain is a study of blood T cell repertoires in COVID-19. In the study overall: Sites in the United States, Italy and Spain provided acute and convalescent COVID-19 samples.

The germline V gene has CDR1 MDHEN and CDR2 SYDVKM. The CDR3 sequence is 12 residues long. Germline trimming cut 6 bases from V and 9 bases from J; bases unmatched to any gene: 6. In the original processing: Reference gene primer amplification in the assay estimated nucleated cell counts. Only in-frame clones appear in the TCRdb table, and some are missing; sequencing was by immunoSEQ multiplex PCR. Clone size and V and J calls were adopted from that table, with D and trimming inferred from the DNA. Here the sample spans fewer than 110,000 clones, around 90% being singletons. Input material: peripheral blood. The source is a woman aged 80 or older in a cohort sampled during active COVID-19. J is TRBJ2-3 and V is TRBV28; 7 nucleotides agree with TRBD1. CDR3 sequence (DNA): TGTGCCAGCAGCCAAGGGGGCAAAACGCAGTATTTT. It codes for CASSQGGKTQYF.